This is a list of T cell receptor beta chains from one sample in a study of cytomegalovirus exposure and HLA in healthy donors. The assay was immunoSEQ multiplex PCR, and TCRdb's table has in-frame clones only and misses some. The sample consists of 100,000 to 150,000 clones, 77% of them appearing once. Sample: PBMCs. The receptor source for this set is a woman aged 40 to 50 in good health and CMV-seropositive. Both conserved end residues are part of each CDR3. D genes are given only for firm matches. Part of the rows lack a size; the others show once, few, many or a class for expanded clones.

>.|TRBV28|.|TRBJ2-5
CASLNPLKSATQYF
TGTGCCAGCCTTAACCCCCTCAAGAGCGCGACCCAGTACTTC
>.|TRBV19|.|TRBJ2-7
CASSIRGGEQYF
TGTGCCAGTAGTATAAGAGGTGGAGAGCAGTACTTC
>.|TRBV27|.|TRBJ2-1
CASSFNYNEQFF
TGTGCCAGCAGTTTTAACTACAATGAGCAGTTCTTC
>TRBD1|TRBV6-6|.|TRBJ1-2
CASSAGPGQTYGYTF
TGTGCCAGCAGTGCCGGTCCGGGACAGACCTATGGCTACACCTTC
>.|TRBV30|.|TRBJ1-5
CAWSGTVRNQPQHF
TGTGCCTGGAGTGGGACTGTCAGGAATCAGCCCCAGCATTTT
>.|TRBV5-1|.|TRBJ1-6
CASSLERNSPLHF
TGCGCCAGCAGCTTAGAGAGGAATTCACCCCTCCACTTT
>TRBD2|TRBV28|.|TRBJ2-1
CASSRAGGRGNEQFF
TGTGCCAGCTCTAGGGCTGGCGGGAGGGGGAATGAGCAGTTCTTC
>TRBD2|TRBV10-2|.|TRBJ2-1
CASKGGGVYNEQFF
TGCGCCAGCAAGGGCGGGGGGGTCTACAATGAGCAGTTCTTC
>.|TRBV13|.|TRBJ2-1
CASSIKYRGSYNEQFF
TGTGCCAGCAGCATCAAATATAGAGGCTCCTACAATGAGCAGTTCTTC
>TRBD2|TRBV5-4|few|TRBJ2-2
CASSLVSGSGELFF
TGTGCCAGCAGCTTGGTTAGCGGGAGCGGGGAGCTGTTTTTT
>.|TRBV11-2|.|TRBJ1-6
CASSMTDAGNSPLHF
TGTGCCAGCAGCATGACAGACGCGGGGAATTCACCCCTCCACTTT
>TRBD2|TRBV6-5|few|TRBJ2-3
CASSYWAGEGDTQYF
TGTGCCAGCAGTTATTGGGCGGGAGAGGGAGATACGCAGTATTTT
>TRBD2|TRBV28|.|TRBJ2-3
CASNSGSLTDTQYF
TGTGCCAGCAATAGCGGGAGTTTGACAGATACGCAGTATTTT
>.|TRBV6-5|few|TRBJ1-2
CASKLQSGDYGYTF
TGTGCCAGCAAGTTACAGTCGGGGGATTATGGCTACACCTTC
>TRBD2|TRBV5-1|.|TRBJ2-7
CASSTAVAGGFAEQYF
TGCGCCAGCAGCACAGCAGTAGCGGGAGGATTCGCCGAGCAGTACTTC
>.|TRBV29-1|.|TRBJ2-2
CSSKTGPTGELFF
TGCAGCTCGAAGACAGGCCCCACCGGGGAGCTGTTTTTT
>TRBD2|TRBV2|.|TRBJ2-6
CASAREGSGANVLTF
TGTGCCAGCGCCCGGGAGGGCTCTGGGGCCAACGTCCTGACTTTC
>TRBD1|TRBV6-1|once|TRBJ1-4
CASIKQGANEKLFF
TGTGCCAGCATCAAACAGGGGGCTAATGAAAAACTGTTTTTT
>.|TRBV30|.|TRBJ1-1
CAWSVTQNTEAFF
TGTGCCTGGAGTGTAACACAGAACACTGAAGCTTTCTTT
>.|TRBV9|.|TRBJ1-1
CASSVALQNTEAFF
TGTGCCAGCAGCGTAGCTTTACAGAACACTGAAGCTTTCTTT
>TRBD1|TRBV30|once|TRBJ2-1
CAWSVGTGPSNEQFF
TGTGCCTGGAGTGTCGGGACAGGGCCTTCTAATGAGCAGTTCTTC
>TRBD1|TRBV5-6|.|TRBJ1-2
CASSPGQGAARGYGYTF
TGTGCCAGCAGCCCGGGACAGGGGGCGGCCAGAGGCTATGGCTACACCTTC
>TRBD1|TRBV5-1|few|TRBJ2-3
CASSLGTGARTDTQYF
TGCGCCAGCAGCCTCGGGACAGGGGCTAGAACAGATACGCAGTATTTT
>TRBD2|TRBV28|.|TRBJ2-7
CASSPLAGGPGEQYF
TGTGCCAGCAGTCCCCTAGCGGGAGGGCCTGGCGAGCAGTACTTC
>TRBD2|TRBV27|.|TRBJ2-3
CASSSIAGDADTQYF
TGTGCCAGCAGTTCGATAGCGGGAGATGCAGATACGCAGTATTTT
>TRBD1|TRBV5-4|.|TRBJ1-2
CASSLSTGSDYGYTF
TGTGCCAGCAGCCTCTCGACAGGGTCCGACTATGGCTACACCTTC